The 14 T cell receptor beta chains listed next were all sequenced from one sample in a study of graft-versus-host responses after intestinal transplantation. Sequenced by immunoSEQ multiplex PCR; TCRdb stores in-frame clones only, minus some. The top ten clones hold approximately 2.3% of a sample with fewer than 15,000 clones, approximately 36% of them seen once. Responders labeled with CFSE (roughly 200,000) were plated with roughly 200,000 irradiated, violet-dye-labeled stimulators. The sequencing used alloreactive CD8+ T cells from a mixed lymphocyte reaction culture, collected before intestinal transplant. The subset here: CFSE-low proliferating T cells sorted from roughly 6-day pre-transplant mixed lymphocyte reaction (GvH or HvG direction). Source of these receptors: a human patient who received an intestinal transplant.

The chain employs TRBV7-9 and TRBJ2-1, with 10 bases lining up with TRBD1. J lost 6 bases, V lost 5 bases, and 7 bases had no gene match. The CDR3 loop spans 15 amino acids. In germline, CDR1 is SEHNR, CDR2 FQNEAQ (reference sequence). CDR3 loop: CASSPGQGITNEQFF. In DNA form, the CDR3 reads TGTGCCAGCAGCCCGGGACAGGGGATCACCAATGAGCAGTTCTTC. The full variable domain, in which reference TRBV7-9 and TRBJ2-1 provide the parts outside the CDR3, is DTGVSQNPRHKITKRGQNVTFRCDPISEHNRLYWYRQTLGQGPEFLTYFQNEAQLEKSRLLSDRFSAERPKGSFSTLEIQRTEQGDSAMYLCASSPGQGITNEQFFGPGTRLTVL.

The CDR3, as DNA: TGCGCCAGCAGCCAAGTAACAGGGTTGAGCTCCTACGAGCAGTACTTC. This encodes CASSQVTGLSSYEQYF. The rearrangement links TRBV4-3 to TRBJ2-7; D might be TRBD1 (6 bases). This CDR3 has 16 residues. V was trimmed by 1 base and J by 0 bases, leaving 13 bases between them. Germline V lookup: CDR1 LGHNA, CDR2 YSLEER.

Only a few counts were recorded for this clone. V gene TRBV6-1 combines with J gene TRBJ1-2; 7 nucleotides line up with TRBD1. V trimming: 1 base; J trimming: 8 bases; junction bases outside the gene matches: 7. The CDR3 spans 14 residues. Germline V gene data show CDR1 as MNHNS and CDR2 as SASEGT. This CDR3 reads CASSEVATGEGYTF. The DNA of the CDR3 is TGTGCCAGCAGTGAAGTTGCAACAGGGGAGGGCTACACCTTC.

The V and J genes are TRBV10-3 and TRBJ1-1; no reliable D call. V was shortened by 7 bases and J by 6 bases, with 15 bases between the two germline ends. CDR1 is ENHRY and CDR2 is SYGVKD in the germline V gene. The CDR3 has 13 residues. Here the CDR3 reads CAIIKGYPPEAFF. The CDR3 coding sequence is TGTGCCATCATCAAGGGCTACCCGCCTGAAGCTTTCTTT.

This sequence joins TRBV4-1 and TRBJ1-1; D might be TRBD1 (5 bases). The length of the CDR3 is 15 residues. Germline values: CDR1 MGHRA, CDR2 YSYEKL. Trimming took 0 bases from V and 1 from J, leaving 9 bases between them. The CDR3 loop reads CASSQEGVGNTEAFF. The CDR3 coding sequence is TGCGCCAGCAGCCAAGAGGGGGTAGGGAACACTGAAGCTTTCTTT.

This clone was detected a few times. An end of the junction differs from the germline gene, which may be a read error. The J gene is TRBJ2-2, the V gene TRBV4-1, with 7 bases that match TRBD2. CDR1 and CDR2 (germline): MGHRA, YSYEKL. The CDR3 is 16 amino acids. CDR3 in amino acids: CASSPYPAGSTGELFF. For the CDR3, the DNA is TGTGCCAGCAGCCCTTATCCAGCGGGGAGCACCGGGGAGCTGTTTTTT.

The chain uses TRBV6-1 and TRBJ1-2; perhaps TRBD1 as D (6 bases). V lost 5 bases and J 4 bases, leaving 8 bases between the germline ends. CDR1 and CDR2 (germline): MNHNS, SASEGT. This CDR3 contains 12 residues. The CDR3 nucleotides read TGTGCCAGCAGTACACAGGGCTATGGCTACACCTTC. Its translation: CASSTQGYGYTF.

CDR3 DNA: TGTGCCAGCAGCCCAACAGGGGGCGTATATGGCTACACCTTC. As protein: CASSPTGGVYGYTF. This chain links TRBV7-9 with TRBJ1-2; TRBD1 aligns across 9 bases. The germline gives CDR1 SEHNR, CDR2 FQNEAQ (reference sequence). The CDR3 has 14 amino acids. V was pared by 5 bases and J by 5 bases, with 6 bases of the junction left unmatched.

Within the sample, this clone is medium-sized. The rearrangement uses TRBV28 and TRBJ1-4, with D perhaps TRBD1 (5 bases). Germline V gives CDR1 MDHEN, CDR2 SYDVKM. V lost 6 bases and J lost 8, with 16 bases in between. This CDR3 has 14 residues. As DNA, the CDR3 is TGTGCCAGCAGCCCACAAGGGGCGCGGGAAAAACTGTTTTTT. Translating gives CASSPQGAREKLFF.

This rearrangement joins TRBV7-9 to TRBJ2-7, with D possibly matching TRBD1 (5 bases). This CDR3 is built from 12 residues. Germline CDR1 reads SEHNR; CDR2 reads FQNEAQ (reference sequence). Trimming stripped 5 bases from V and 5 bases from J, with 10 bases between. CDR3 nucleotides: TGTGCCAGCAGCCCCTGGGGCAACGAGCAGTACTTC. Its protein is CASSPWGNEQYF.

CDR3 DNA: TGCAGCGTTGAAGGTCACGGGGGCCCGGACTACACCTACAATGAGCAGTTCTTC. Its translation: CSVEGHGGPDYTYNEQFF. The chain recombines TRBV29-1 with TRBJ2-1; the D gene could be TRBD1 or TRBD2 (6 bases each). V lost 1 base, J lost 2 bases, and 21 bases lay in between. The CDR3 runs to 18 residues. Germline V lookup: CDR1 SQVTM, CDR2 ANQGSEA.

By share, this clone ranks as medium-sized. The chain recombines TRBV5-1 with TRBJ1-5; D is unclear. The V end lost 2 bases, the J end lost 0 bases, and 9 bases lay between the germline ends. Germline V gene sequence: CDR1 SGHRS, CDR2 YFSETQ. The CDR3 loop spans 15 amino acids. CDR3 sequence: CASSLWGNSNQPQHF. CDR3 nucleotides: TGCGCCAGCAGCTTATGGGGAAATAGCAATCAGCCCCAGCATTTT.

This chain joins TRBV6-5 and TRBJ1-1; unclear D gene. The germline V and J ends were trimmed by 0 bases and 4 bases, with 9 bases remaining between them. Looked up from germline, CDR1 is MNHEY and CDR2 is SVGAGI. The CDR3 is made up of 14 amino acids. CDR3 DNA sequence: TGTGCCAGCAGTTACTCGGGAGGACCCACTGAAGCTTTCTTT. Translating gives CASSYSGGPTEAFF.

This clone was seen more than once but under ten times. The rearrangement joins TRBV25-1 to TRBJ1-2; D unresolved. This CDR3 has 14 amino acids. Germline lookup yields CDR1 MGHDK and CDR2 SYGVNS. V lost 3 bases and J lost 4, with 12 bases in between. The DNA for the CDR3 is TGTGCCAGCAGTGATCCCACAGTAGTCTATGGCTACACCTTC. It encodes CASSDPTVVYGYTF.